One and the same sample provided the 16 T cell receptor beta chains below, sequenced in a study of cytomegalovirus exposure and HLA in healthy donors. The PCR employed 60 Vbeta primers together with 13 Jbeta primers. Sequencing was performed with immunoSEQ multiplex PCR; in TCRdb, only in-frame clones are kept and a portion is missing. This repertoire shows tens of thousands of clones, approximately 86% found once; its top ten account for approximately 8%. The sample taken for sequencing was PBMCs. The source of these receptors is a middle-aged woman in good health and CMV-seropositive.

The CDR3 loop is CASSPGTGFNEQFF. DNA of the CDR3: TGTGCCAGCAGTCCAGGGACAGGTTTCAATGAGCAGTTCTTC. The chain combines TRBV7-3 with TRBJ2-1, with TRBD1 matching over 8 bases. Germline-derived CDR1 and CDR2 are SGHTA and FQGTGA. The CDR3 runs to 14 residues. J lost 6 bases, V lost 6 bases, and 7 bases had no gene match.

Only one count was recorded for this clone. The chain employs TRBV5-1 and TRBJ2-3; tentative D call: TRBD2 (6 bases). V gave up 4 bases and J gave up 0 bases, with 15 bases separating them. CDR1 and CDR2 from the germline V gene are SGHRS and YFSETQ. The CDR3 has 16 amino acids. The CDR3 DNA follows: TGCGCCAGCAGCCGGCCCAGCGGGCAAAGCACAGATACGCAGTATTTT. Its protein is CASSRPSGQSTDTQYF.

Details on this clone: One junction end does not reproduce the germline sequence, and a read error may be involved. This chain connects TRBV13 to TRBJ1-2; D might be TRBD1 (6 bases). CDR3 size: 12 residues. Germline loops: CDR1 PRHDT, CDR2 FYEKMQ (reference sequence). The CDR3, as DNA: TGTGCCAGCAGCCCCCCCAGACAGGTCGTAATCTTC. Translation: CASSPPRQVVIF.

The chain carries TRBV21-1 and TRBJ2-3; the table calls TRBD2, which could not be checked here. TRBV21-1 is a pseudogene locus. The CDR3 runs 17 residues. CDR3 in DNA: TGTGCCAGCAGCAAAGCTCGGTTTCGCGGGGGCACAGATACGCAGTATTTT. Protein sequence: CASSKARFRGGTDTQYF.

V usage is TRBV6-1 and J usage is TRBJ1-2; unclear D gene. V lost 11 bases to trimming and J lost 5 bases, with 15 bases between them. The CDR3 loop spans 12 amino acids. Germline CDR1 MNHNS, CDR2 SASEGT. CDR3 sequence: CAHRGSGYGYTF. In DNA form, the CDR3 reads TGTGCCCACCGAGGGTCGGGGTATGGCTACACCTTC.

The V and J genes are TRBV15 and TRBJ2-1; 7 nucleotides agree with TRBD2. The V segment lost 11 bases and the J segment 7 bases; nucleotides outside the gene matches: 8. The germline gives CDR1 LNHNV, CDR2 YYDKDF (reference sequence). The CDR3 has 12 amino acids. The CDR3 loop is CAVSGGLNEQFF. For the CDR3, the DNA is TGTGCCGTTTCGGGGGGATTGAATGAGCAGTTCTTC. Supplemented by reference TRBV15 and TRBJ2-1, the full variable domain reads DAMVIQNPRYQVTQFGKPVTLSCSQTLNHNVMYWYQQKSSQAPKLLFHYYDKDFNNEADTPDNFQSRRPNTSFCFLDIRSPGLGDTAMYLCAVSGGLNEQFFGPGTRLTVL.

The genes are TRBV6-1 and TRBJ1-1; 10 bases are a match to TRBD1. Germline V gene lookup returns CDR1 MNHNS and CDR2 SASEGT. The V gene end was trimmed by 5 bases and the J gene end by 4 bases; junction bases not matched to a gene: 7. The CDR3 runs 15 residues. Written as DNA, the CDR3 is TGTGCCAGCAGTCAAAGACAGGGGGCCTCCACTGAAGCTTTCTTT. Translating gives CASSQRQGASTEAFF.

V usage is TRBV5-6 and J usage is TRBJ2-3, with 9 bases fitting TRBD1. The germline gives CDR1 SGHDT, CDR2 YYEEEE. The CDR3 loop spans 14 amino acids. Unmatched junction bases numbered 5, after V lost 4 bases and J lost 5 bases. For the CDR3, the DNA is TGTGCCAGCAGCCCCGGGACAGGGATAGATACGCAGTATTTT. Translating it yields CASSPGTGIDTQYF.

The J gene is TRBJ2-5, the V gene TRBV5-1, with TRBD1 matching over 10 bases. The CDR3 contains 14 residues. The trim removed 3 bases at V and 5 bases at J, leaving 4 bases unmatched. Germline assignment: CDR1 SGHRS and CDR2 YFSETQ. The CDR3 protein is CASSSDRGSETQYF. In nucleotides, the CDR3 is TGCGCCAGCAGCTCGGACAGGGGGAGTGAGACCCAGTACTTC.

This clone has a single count. This chain links TRBV11-2 with TRBJ2-1, with 9 nucleotides matching TRBD2. With 1 base clipped from V and 6 bases from J, the junction kept 7 bases outside the gene matches. Germline CDR1 reads SGHAT; CDR2 reads FQNNGV. The CDR3 runs 16 residues. The CDR3 bases are TGTGCCAGCAGCTTAGGGTCGGCTAGCGGGATCAATGAGCAGTTCTTC. Amino acids: CASSLGSASGINEQFF.

V and J are TRBV10-2 and TRBJ1-6, with D possibly matching TRBD1 (5 bases). CDR1 and CDR2 from the germline V gene are WSHSY and SAAADI. V was clipped by 6 bases and J by 7 bases, with 13 bases between them. CDR3 length equals 14 residues. The CDR3 DNA reads TGCGCCAGCAGCACAGGATTCCTAAATTCACCCCTCCACTTT. Translation gives CASSTGFLNSPLHF.

The chain recombines TRBV2 with TRBJ2-7, with D tentatively TRBD1 (5 bases). The V end was cut by 6 bases, the J end by 3 bases, with 9 bases between. Germline V CDR1 and CDR2: SNHLY, FYNNEI. This CDR3 is built from 12 residues. The CDR3 loop is CASRDTFYEQYF. CDR3 DNA sequence: TGTGCCAGCAGGGACACTTTCTACGAGCAGTACTTC.

This chain connects TRBV19 to TRBJ2-4, with TRBD1 matching 8 bases. V dropped 8 bases and J dropped 2; count of bases not matched to a gene: 11. This CDR3 has 16 residues. Germline V gene lookup returns CDR1 LNHDA and CDR2 SQIVND (reference sequence). The CDR3 protein is CASSDRGPWPKNIQYF. The CDR3 bases are TGTGCCAGTTCTGACAGGGGACCCTGGCCCAAAAACATTCAGTACTTC.

This chain joins TRBV5-1 and TRBJ1-5; TRBD1 matches 8 bases. CDR3 length: 14 amino acids. Unmatched junction bases numbered 3, after V lost 1 base and J lost 6 bases. Germline CDR1 is SGHRS and CDR2 is YFSETQ. For the CDR3, the DNA is TGCGCCAGCAGCTTGACGACAGGGGTTCAGCCCCAGCATTTT. Residues: CASSLTTGVQPQHF.

This chain connects TRBV5-1 to TRBJ1-4, with 7 bases that match TRBD1. In germline, CDR1 is SGHRS, CDR2 YFSETQ. The CDR3 is 15 residues long. Trimming took 0 bases from V and 8 from J; bases not matched to a gene: 7. CDR3 DNA: TGCGCCAGCAGCTTGGGGTCAGGGGGTGGCGAAAAACTGTTTTTT. This gives the protein CASSLGSGGGEKLFF.

The V and J genes are TRBV10-1 and TRBJ2-1, with D tentatively TRBD1 (5 bases). Trimming stripped 3 bases from V and 4 bases from J, with 16 bases between. The CDR3 is 16 amino acids. Germline V gives CDR1 WNHNN, CDR2 SYGVQD (reference sequence). CDR3 nucleotides: TGCGCCAGCAGTGAAGACTCGACAGCAAATTACAATGAGCAGTTCTTC. Its translation is CASSEDSTANYNEQFF.